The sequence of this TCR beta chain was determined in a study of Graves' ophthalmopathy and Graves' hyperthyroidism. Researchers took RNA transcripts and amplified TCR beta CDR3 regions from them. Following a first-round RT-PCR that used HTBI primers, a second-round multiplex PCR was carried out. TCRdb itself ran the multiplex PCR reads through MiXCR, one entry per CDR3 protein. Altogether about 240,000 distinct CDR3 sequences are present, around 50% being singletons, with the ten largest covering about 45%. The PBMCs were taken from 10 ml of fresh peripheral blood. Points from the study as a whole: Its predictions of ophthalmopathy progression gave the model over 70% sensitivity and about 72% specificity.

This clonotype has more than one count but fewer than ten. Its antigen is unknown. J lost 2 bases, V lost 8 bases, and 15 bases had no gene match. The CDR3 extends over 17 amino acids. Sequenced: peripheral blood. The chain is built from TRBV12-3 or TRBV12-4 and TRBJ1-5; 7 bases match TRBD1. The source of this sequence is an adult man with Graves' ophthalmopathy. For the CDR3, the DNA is TGTGCCAGCCGACCGGGACAGATAATATCGGGCAATCAGCCCCAGCATTTT. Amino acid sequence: CASRPGQIISGNQPQHF.